Detailed here is one T cell receptor beta chain. A few counts support this clone. Its antigen is still unknown. The record has no base qualities; no much larger clone is one base away. These data originate in a study of CD8+ T cells in alopecia areata (dated 2018 in TCRdb). Regarding the research as a whole: The treated patients took part in an open-label pilot trial in which moderate-to-severe alopecia areata was treated with oral tofacitinib at 5 to 10 mg twice daily. Patients received tofacitinib for 6 to 18 months and were then followed off drug for 6 months to check for delayed response and recurrence. Scalp clonality was compared among normal scalp (n=4), patchy alopecia areata scalp (n=8), and alopecia totalis/universalis scalp (n=8). In both human patients and the C3H/HeJ mouse model, the study applied high-throughput TCRbeta sequencing to look at T cell clonal expansion in alopecia areata. RNA was extracted with the PAXgene miRNA kit for fixed scalp, the miRNeasy kit for PBMCs, and the RNeasy kit for mouse skin. Biopsies were taken from tofacitinib-treated patients at baseline and at 4 and 24 weeks of treatment, and a later scalp biopsy was taken in several of the tofacitinib-treated patients. TCRbeta CDR3 regions were amplified by immunoSEQ multiplex PCR using 35 Vbeta forward and 13 Jbeta reverse primers. Human TCRbeta sequencing covered scalp tissue and sorted CD4+ and CD8+ peripheral blood T cells from patchy and totalis/universalis alopecia areata patients and healthy controls. The SALT score, which quantifies the percentage of affected scalp surface area, was used to measure disease severity in treated patients. Broad study findings and their caveats: Higher clonality and more expanded CD8+ clones were observed in lesional scalp than in normal scalp, particularly in alopecia totalis/universalis, a finding suggestive of antigenic drive. Compared with mice, TCR sequences shared between patients were less clear, possibly partly because of HLA diversity across the patient population. With tofacitinib, both scalp clonality and the number of expanded CD8+ clones among the top 100 scalp clones went down significantly. Many expanded lesional clones persisted in scalp and blood during tofacitinib treatment, which may partly explain relapse after stopping treatment. Because the treated cohort was small and had only one nonresponder, larger studies are needed to examine links between baseline CD8+ expansion and response. Resident alphabeta T cells in normal human skin are also sequenced, complicating scalp TCR repertoire analysis, unlike mouse skin dominated by gammadelta T cells.

The label giving this sample's treatment or condition can be read as: oral pan-JAK inhibitor, 5-10 mg twice daily. Lesional scalp punch biopsies and peripheral blood were obtained from alopecia areata patients. PBMCs were separated by density centrifugation and stained for CD3, CD4 and CD8, after which CD4+ and CD8+ T cells were sorted on a FACSAria. The library was made by the immunoSEQ multiplex PCR assay. To provide template for TCR sequencing, every sample had RNA extracted and reverse transcribed into cDNA. SuperScript III was used for first-strand cDNA synthesis, primed with a 2:1 mix of oligo-dT and random hexamers. Amplification bias was assessed with a synthetic immune receptor repertoire, and residual bias was removed computationally. Concerning the study's data processing: Raw reads were preprocessed to remove errors, and CDR3 was defined according to IMGT conventions as the region from the conserved cysteine to phenylalanine. Clonality was computed by normalizing Shannon entropy by log2 of the number of productive unique TCRs and subtracting the result from 1. Scalp TCRbeta sequences were cross-referenced with sorted blood CD4 and CD8 repertoires so that the CD4 or CD8 identity of scalp clones could be inferred. Entries here come from immuneACCESS through TCRdb and include only in-frame sequences with V and J called. Some clones fail to appear in such tables; in the studies checked, an unresolved V gene covers under half of the shortfall, and the cause of the remainder is unknown. The DNA gave D and trimming, while V, J and clone size come from that table. The sample includes 150,000 to 200,000 clones, with roughly 46% observed a single time. The ten most abundant clones make up around 10% of the sample.

The material sequenced was CD8+ T cells sorted from blood, taken around week 52, from a patient treated with tofacitinib. This receptor was taken from a human donor with alopecia areata.

In nucleotide form, the sequence is TGTGCCAGCAGCCCGCCCCGGATACAGGGGAGTGAGCAGTTCTTC. This translates into CASSPPRIQGSEQFF. The chain links TRBV7-9 with TRBJ2-1, and TRBD1 aligns with 7 junction nucleotides. V and J are trimmed by 5 bases and 9 bases, and the gene matches miss 13 bases of the junction. Sequences SEHNR (CDR1) and FQNEAQ (CDR2) are obtained from the germline V gene (reference sequence). Reading from cysteine to phenylalanine, the CDR3 counts 15 amino acids. The read is trimmed to its CDR3 DNA, 45 bases read in frame from base 1.